This T cell receptor (beta chain) was observed in a study of blood T cell repertoires in COVID-19. CDR3 length: 15 residues. Germline values: CDR1 SGHAT, CDR2 FQNNGV. The V gene lost 1 base and the J gene lost 6 bases, with 14 bases spanning the gap. TCRdb's copy holds only in-frame clones and misses some; the assay was immunoSEQ multiplex PCR. This table has approximately 170,000 clones, more than 75% appearing once. This clonotype was sampled from a man between 18 and 29 years old with COVID-19, enrolled during active disease. The chain carries TRBV11-2 and TRBJ2-3, with a possible D match to TRBD2 (6 bases). Sequencing was performed on peripheral blood. The DNA for the CDR3 is TGTGCCAGCAGCTTAGTAACGGGAGATGGGGATACGCAGTATTTT. Protein sequence: CASSLVTGDGDTQYF.